The 32 T cell receptor beta chains below come from one sample, sequenced in a study of CD8+ T cells in alopecia areata. The sample's treatment: oral pan-JAK inhibitor, 5-10 mg twice daily. The authors extracted RNA and reverse transcribed it into cDNA as the sequencing template. Profiled with immunoSEQ multiplex PCR; TCRdb holds only in-frame clones, not every one. This table has about 210,000 clones, 50% to 75% appearing once. The input for sequencing was CD4+ T cells sorted from blood, taken at week 4, from a patient treated with tofacitinib. The receptors here all came from a human donor with alopecia areata.

The chain links TRBV27 to TRBJ1-1; TRBD1 matches at 7 bases. The CDR3 loop spans 13 amino acids. V lost 8 bases and J lost 4; bases outside the gene matches: 7. From germline, CDR1 is MNHEY and CDR2 SMNVEV (reference sequence). The CDR3 bases are TGTGCCAGCGGGCCACAGGGGACCACTGAAGCTTTCTTT. Translation: CASGPQGTTEAFF.

The rearrangement links TRBV20-1 to TRBJ2-3; tentative D call: TRBD2 (5 bases). This CDR3 is built from 11 residues. Germline V gene sequence: CDR1 DFQATT, CDR2 SNEGSKA (reference sequence). The V gene lost 4 bases and the J gene lost 6 bases, with 8 bases spanning the gap. The CDR3 here is CSAILEDTQYF. CDR3 coding DNA: TGCAGTGCTATACTAGAGGATACGCAGTATTTT.

This chain connects TRBV29-1 to TRBJ1-5; 8 bases match TRBD1. There are 16 residues in the CDR3. Germline CDR1 SQVTM, CDR2 ANQGSEA. The J segment lost 0 bases and the V segment lost 4 bases, leaving 8 bases of the junction unmatched. CDR3 sequence (DNA): TGCAGCGTTGTGACAGGGGAGTCCTCTAGCAATCAGCCCCAGCATTTT. Its translation is CSVVTGESSSNQPQHF.

A remark on this clone: In the same sample, other DNA sequences code for this CDR3. V gene TRBV5-1 combines with J gene TRBJ1-1; no clear D gene. V was shortened by 2 bases and J by 1 base, with 9 bases between the two germline ends. From germline, CDR1 is SGHRS and CDR2 YFSETQ. The CDR3 loop spans 14 amino acids. CDR3 amino acids: CASSFFGENTEAFF. CDR3 DNA: TGCGCCAGCAGCTTTTTTGGAGAGAACACTGAAGCTTTCTTT.

The chain joins TRBV30 to TRBJ1-1; tentative D call: TRBD1 (5 bases). With 0 bases removed from V and 8 bases from J, the gap between germline ends came to 10 bases. CDR1 and CDR2 (germline): GTSNPN, SVGIG (reference sequence). This CDR3 is built from 12 residues. For the CDR3, the DNA is TGTGCCTGGAGTGTACTAACAGGAGAAGCTTTCTTT. Translated, it gives CAWSVLTGEAFF.

J is TRBJ1-1 and V is TRBV15, with D unresolved. The CDR3 has 16 residues. CDR1 is LNHNV and CDR2 is YYDKDF in the germline V gene (reference sequence). V was cut by 5 bases and J by 5 bases, with 21 bases left in between. The CDR3, as DNA: TGTGCCACCAGCCCTGGCAGGCCCCCTTTGGATACTGAAGCTTTCTTT. This sequence encodes CATSPGRPPLDTEAFF.

This clone was observed a single time. The J gene is TRBJ1-1, the V gene TRBV7-9, with 8 bases aligning to TRBD1. Unmatched junction bases numbered 6, after V lost 5 bases and J lost 1 base. CDR1 SEHNR and CDR2 FQNEAQ come from the germline V gene (reference sequence). The CDR3 runs 15 residues. CDR3 loop: CASSGFDRGNTEAFF. CDR3 in DNA: TGTGCCAGCAGCGGATTCGACAGGGGGAACACTGAAGCTTTCTTT.

The chain recombines TRBV27 with TRBJ2-2, with D unresolved. CDR1 is MNHEY, CDR2 SMNVEV, per germline (reference sequence). Trimming stripped 6 bases from V and 6 bases from J, with 8 bases between. The length of the CDR3 is 12 residues. The CDR3 reads CASSTDPGELFF. The CDR3 DNA reads as TGTGCCAGCAGCACTGACCCCGGGGAGCTGTTTTTT.

V gene TRBV5-1 combines with J gene TRBJ2-3; 11 positions match TRBD2. The ends lost 4 bases at V and 3 bases at J; junction bases unmatched: 4. Germline values: CDR1 SGHRS, CDR2 YFSETQ. CDR3 length: 15 amino acids. CDR3 loop: CASSTGTSGTDTQYF. CDR3 sequence (DNA): TGCGCCAGCAGCACAGGGACTAGCGGAACAGATACGCAGTATTTT. The variable domain in full, with the rest retrieved from reference TRBV5-1 and TRBJ2-3, is KAGVTQTPRYLIKTRGQQVTLSCSPISGHRSVSWYQQTPGQGLQFLFEYFSETQRNKGNFPGRFSGRQFSNSRSEMNVSTLELGDSALYLCASSTGTSGTDTQYFGPGTRLTVL.

This clone was observed once. Relative to the germline gene, one junction end is altered; a read error may explain this. The chain links TRBV2 to TRBJ2-7; D possibly corresponds to TRBD1 (6 bases). Germline V gene lookup returns CDR1 SNHLY and CDR2 FYNNEI. This CDR3 is 13 amino acids long. The CDR3 DNA sequence: TGTGCCAGCAGGGACAGCCAATTCGCCGAGCAGCACTTC. Protein product: CASRDSQFAEQHF.

This clone occurred once. Sequence at one end of the junction differs from germline and may be a read error. The chain combines TRBV5-4 with TRBJ2-1, with D perhaps TRBD1 (5 bases). This CDR3 is 13 amino acids long. Germline CDR1 and CDR2: SGHNT and YYREEE (reference sequence). CDR3 nucleotide sequence: TGTGCCAGCAGCGGGGCCTCCAACAATGAGCAGTTCTTC. This encodes CASSGASNNEQFF.

The rearrangement uses TRBV2 and TRBJ2-2; no clear D gene. This CDR3 contains 12 residues. Per germline, CDR1 SNHLY and CDR2 FYNNEI. V was shortened by 5 bases and J by 6 bases, with 7 bases between the two germline ends. The CDR3 nucleotides are TGTGCCAGCAGTCCCGGTCCCGGGGAGCTGTTTTTT. Protein product: CASSPGPGELFF.

The rearrangement uses TRBV30 and TRBJ2-2, with a weak D call TRBD1 (6 bases). There are 13 residues in the CDR3. Germline CDR1 and CDR2: GTSNPN and SVGIG (reference sequence). The ends were cut back, 3 bases at V and 3 bases at J, with 8 bases in the middle. CDR3 in amino acids: CAWSYRDTGELFF. DNA for the CDR3: TGTGCCTGGAGCTACAGGGACACCGGGGAGCTGTTTTTT. Full variable domain (rest looked up from reference TRBV30 and TRBJ2-2): SQTIHQWPATLVQPVGSPLSLECTVEGTSNPNLYWYRQAAGRGLQLLFYSVGIGQISSEVPQNLSASRPQDRQFILSSKKLLLSDSGFYLCAWSYRDTGELFFGEGSRLTVL.

This chain joins TRBV20-1 and TRBJ2-3; D perhaps matches TRBD2 (5 bases). With 1 base removed from V and 6 bases from J, the gap between germline ends came to 5 bases. This CDR3 spans 11 amino acids. Looked up from germline, CDR1 is DFQATT and CDR2 is SNEGSKA (reference sequence). This CDR3 reads CSARAGDTQYF. CDR3 in DNA: TGCAGTGCTAGAGCGGGGGATACGCAGTATTTT.

This chain connects TRBV9 to TRBJ2-3; 9 nucleotides align to TRBD1. Germline values: CDR1 SGDLS, CDR2 YYNGEE. The CDR3 runs 15 residues. V trimming: 3 bases; J trimming: 9 bases; junction bases outside the gene matches: 11. CDR3 bases: TGTGCCAGCAGCGAGTACTCCGGGACAGGGAGCACGCAGTATTTT. Translating it yields CASSEYSGTGSTQYF.

This rearrangement joins TRBV2 to TRBJ1-1; D call uncertain. Germline V gene lookup returns CDR1 SNHLY and CDR2 FYNNEI. The CDR3 extends over 13 amino acids. The germline V and J ends were trimmed by 6 bases and 11 bases, with 19 bases remaining between them. The CDR3 loop reads CASRVRHPSEAFF. The CDR3 DNA reads as TGTGCCAGCAGAGTCAGACATCCGAGTGAGGCTTTCTTT.

V usage is TRBV13 and J usage is TRBJ1-1; D call uncertain. CDR3 length equals 14 residues. Looked up from germline, CDR1 is PRHDT and CDR2 is FYEKMQ (reference sequence). Trimming shortened V by 0 bases and J by 1 base, and 6 bases separated the two germline ends. CDR3: CASSLGLTNTEAFF. The CDR3 nucleotides read TGTGCCAGCAGCTTAGGCCTGACGAACACTGAAGCTTTCTTT.

The genes are TRBV6-1 and TRBJ2-6, with 7 bases aligning to TRBD1. Germline V gene data show CDR1 as MNHNS and CDR2 as SASEGT. The CDR3 is made up of 15 amino acids. The ends lost 2 bases at V and 2 bases at J; junction bases unmatched: 0. CDR3 coding DNA: TGTGCCAGCAGTGAACAGGGGGCTGGGGCCAACGTCCTGACTTTC. Encoded protein: CASSEQGAGANVLTF.

The table lists this clone with a count of one. The chain combines TRBV30 with TRBJ1-2, with D unresolved. Germline CDR1 is GTSNPN and CDR2 is SVGIG (reference sequence). This CDR3 is built from 14 residues. Trimming stripped 2 bases from V and 4 bases from J, with 14 bases between. The DNA for the CDR3 is TGTGCCTGGAGTTCCTCGAATCGGTTCTATGGCTACACCTTC. Translated, it gives CAWSSSNRFYGYTF. Using reference TRBV30 and TRBJ1-2 for the parts outside the CDR3, the full variable domain is SQTIHQWPATLVQPVGSPLSLECTVEGTSNPNLYWYRQAAGRGLQLLFYSVGIGQISSEVPQNLSASRPQDRQFILSSKKLLLSDSGFYLCAWSSSNRFYGYTFGSGTRLTVV.

The V gene is TRBV27, the J gene TRBJ2-5, with D hard to call. This CDR3 comprises 12 residues. V was pared by 4 bases and J by 5 bases, with 8 bases between. CDR1 is MNHEY and CDR2 is SMNVEV in the germline V gene (reference sequence). CDR3 nucleotides: TGTGCCAGCAGTTCAAGGCGTGAGACCCAGTACTTC. Its protein product is CASSSRRETQYF.

The CDR3: CASSTRDSTDTQYF. The CDR3 DNA follows: TGTGCCAGCAGCACTCGGGATAGCACAGATACGCAGTATTTT. J is TRBJ2-3 and V is TRBV7-2; tentative D call: TRBD2 (5 bases). This CDR3 spans 14 amino acids. Trimming cost V 5 bases and J 0 bases, with 9 bases left between them. The germline V gene has CDR1 SGHTA and CDR2 FQGNSA.

The rearrangement links TRBV27 to TRBJ1-4; D remains unclear. V lost 4 bases to trimming and J lost 0 bases, with 3 bases between them. From germline, CDR1 is MNHEY and CDR2 SMNVEV (reference sequence). The CDR3 sequence is 13 residues long. The CDR3 protein is CASSYATNEKLFF. CDR3 DNA: TGTGCCAGCAGTTATGCAACTAATGAAAAACTGTTTTTT.

This clone was found many times. V gene TRBV7-2 combines with J gene TRBJ2-3; 7 nucleotides line up with TRBD1. The trim removed 5 bases at V and 5 bases at J, leaving 7 bases unmatched. From germline, CDR1 is SGHTA and CDR2 FQGNSA. There are 14 residues in the CDR3. CDR3 loop: CASSPQPGGDTQYF. The DNA of the CDR3 is TGTGCCAGCAGCCCCCAGCCAGGGGGAGATACGCAGTATTTT. Complete variable domain (other parts from reference TRBV7-2 and TRBJ2-3): GAGVSQSPSNKVTEKGKDVELRCDPISGHTALYWYRQSLGQGLEFLIYFQGNSAPDKSGLPSDRFSAERTGGSVSTLTIQRTQQEDSAVYLCASSPQPGGDTQYFGPGTRLTVL.

This clone was seen a handful of times. The CDR3 coding sequence is TGTGCCAGTGAAGGCGGGAGCTCTGGAAACACCATATATTTT. Residues: CASEGGSSGNTIYF. The chain has TRBV19 and TRBJ1-3; D not resolved. The CDR3 is 14 amino acids. The germline CDR1 and CDR2 sequences are LNHDA and SQIVND (reference sequence). With 8 bases removed from V and 0 bases from J, the gap between germline ends came to 11 bases. Drawing the rest from reference TRBV19 and TRBJ1-3, the complete variable domain is DGGITQSPKYLFRKEGQNVTLSCEQNLNHDAMYWYRQDPGQGLRLIYYSQIVNDFQKGDIAEGYSVSREKKESFPLTVTSAQKNPTAFYLCASEGGSSGNTIYFGEGSWLTVV.

This chain uses TRBV7-9 with TRBJ1-1, with unresolved D. Deletions cut 1 base from V and 0 bases from J, with 15 bases between. The CDR3 has 17 residues. CDR1 SEHNR and CDR2 FQNEAQ come from the germline V gene (reference sequence). The CDR3 nucleotides read TGTGCCAGCAGCTTAGGTAGCCTCGGAAGGGTGAACACTGAAGCTTTCTTT. Protein product: CASSLGSLGRVNTEAFF.

This clone was picked up a small number of times. The chain has TRBV13 and TRBJ1-2; a weak D match, TRBD1 (6 bases). Trimming took off 5 bases at V and 4 bases at J, with 11 bases between the two ends. Germline loops: CDR1 PRHDT, CDR2 FYEKMQ (reference sequence). The CDR3 is made up of 13 amino acids. The CDR3 loop is CASSITGIYGYTF. The CDR3 DNA sequence: TGTGCCAGCAGCATTACAGGGATCTATGGCTACACCTTC. Drawing the rest from reference TRBV13 and TRBJ1-2, the complete variable domain is AAGVIQSPRHLIKEKRETATLKCYPIPRHDTVYWYQQGPGQDPQFLISFYEKMQSDKGSIPDRFSAQQFSDYHSELNMSSLELGDSALYFCASSITGIYGYTFGSGTRLTVV.

This clone was counted only a few times. The V gene is TRBV10-3, the J gene TRBJ1-1, with D possibly matching TRBD1 (5 bases). This CDR3 is 12 amino acids long. V was clipped by 10 bases and J by 4 bases, with 13 bases between them. Germline V gene lookup returns CDR1 ENHRY and CDR2 SYGVKD. The CDR3, as DNA: TGTGCCACGAGAGGGGCGGTCACTGAAGCTTTCTTT. Encoded protein: CATRGAVTEAFF.

The chain employs TRBV7-9 and TRBJ2-5, with D unclear. Germline V gene lookup returns CDR1 SEHNR and CDR2 FQNEAQ (reference sequence). The V end was cut by 6 bases, the J end by 5 bases, with 10 bases between. This CDR3 has 12 residues. CDR3 sequence (DNA): TGTGCCAGCAGAACTCAAGGGGAGACCCAGTACTTC. It codes for CASRTQGETQYF.

The chain links TRBV27 to TRBJ2-1, with 8 bases matching TRBD2. Germline trimming cut 5 bases from V and 6 bases from J; bases unmatched to any gene: 12. There are 16 residues in the CDR3. The germline gives CDR1 MNHEY, CDR2 SMNVEV (reference sequence). The CDR3 loop is CASSPWDSGVFNEQFF. The CDR3 nucleotides read TGTGCCAGCAGTCCCTGGGATAGCGGGGTTTTCAATGAGCAGTTCTTC.

The genes are TRBV5-1 and TRBJ2-7; D is undetermined. The germline CDR1 and CDR2 sequences are SGHRS and YFSETQ. This CDR3 is built from 12 residues. V was shortened by 4 bases and J by 5 bases, with 10 bases between the two germline ends. For the CDR3, the DNA is TGCGCCAGCAGCGACCAAGTAAACGAGCAGTACTTC. Translated: CASSDQVNEQYF.

With respect to this clone: Other DNA variants within this sample encode the same CDR3. The chain is built from TRBV7-2 and TRBJ2-3; no definite D call. This CDR3 comprises 12 residues. Trimming pared 2 bases from V and 3 bases from J, leaving 3 bases between. Germline CDR1 reads SGHTA; CDR2 reads FQGNSA. The CDR3 loop reads CASSLFTDTQYF. CDR3 DNA: TGTGCCAGCAGCTTATTTACAGATACGCAGTATTTT.

The V gene is TRBV20-1, the J gene TRBJ2-7; unclear D gene. Germline CDR1 is DFQATT and CDR2 is SNEGSKA (reference sequence). The CDR3 loop spans 11 amino acids. V was clipped by 4 bases and J by 7 bases, with 11 bases between them. The CDR3 sequence is CSAISLEEQYF. The CDR3 DNA reads TGCAGTGCTATCTCCTTGGAAGAGCAGTACTTC.